A single sample gave rise to the 15 T cell receptor beta chains below, sequenced in a study of T-cell memory formation after mild COVID-19. MiXCR, run by TCRdb on the 5' RACE reads, gives a single entry per CDR3 protein. The data hold about 310,000 distinct CDR3 sequences, with approximately 19% observed a single time. Sequenced sample: PBMCs or a T cell subset sorted from them (not recorded which). Source of these receptors: a man between 18 and 35 years old who had mild COVID-19 (a few samples of this study predate the infection). Cell type and time point are not known.

This chain links TRBV5-6 with TRBJ1-1; 8 positions match TRBD1. The J segment lost 3 bases and the V segment lost 1 base, leaving 5 bases of the junction unmatched. The CDR3 is 15 amino acids. Germline CDR1 and CDR2: SGHDT and YYEEEE. CDR3: CASSLSTQGDTEAFF. For the CDR3, the DNA is TGTGCCAGCAGCTTGTCTACACAGGGGGACACTGAAGCTTTCTTT. The full variable domain, completed using reference TRBV5-6 and TRBJ1-1, is DAGVTQSPTHLIKTRGQQVTLRCSPKSGHDTVSWYQQALGQGPQFIFQYYEEEERQRGNFPDRFSGHQFPNYSSELNVNALLLGDSALYLCASSLSTQGDTEAFFGQGTRLTVV.

This clonotype has just a few counts. The rearrangement uses TRBV7-6 and TRBJ2-2, with 8 bases fitting TRBD2. The CDR3 extends over 16 amino acids. V lost 5 bases, J lost 5 bases, and 10 bases stayed unmatched. Germline loops: CDR1 SGHVS, CDR2 FNYEAQ. In DNA form, the CDR3 reads TGTGCCAGCAGCCCTGAGGGGACTAGAGGTACCGGGGAGCTGTTTTTT. Translated, it gives CASSPEGTRGTGELFF.

This chain uses TRBV7-2 with TRBJ2-3; D may correspond to TRBD1 or TRBD2 (5 bases each). V lost 8 bases to trimming and J lost 2 bases, with 11 bases between them. Germline loops: CDR1 SGHTA, CDR2 FQGNSA. This CDR3 spans 13 amino acids. The CDR3 sequence is CASAWGNTDTQYF. DNA of the CDR3: TGTGCCAGCGCCTGGGGGAACACAGATACGCAGTATTTT.

The chain employs TRBV6-2 or TRBV6-3 and TRBJ1-2, with a weak D call TRBD1 (6 bases). Trimming pared 7 bases from V and 5 bases from J, leaving 11 bases between. CDR1 is MNHEY and CDR2 is SVGEGT in the germline V gene. The CDR3 covers 12 residues. The CDR3 bases are TGTGCCAGCATGGACAGTCCATATGGCTACACCTTC. Translating it yields CASMDSPYGYTF.

This clonotype has a handful of counts. This sequence joins TRBV29-1 and TRBJ2-1; TRBD1 matches 9 bases. Unmatched junction bases numbered 15, after V lost 6 bases and J lost 12 bases. The germline V gene has CDR1 SQVTM and CDR2 ANQGSEA. The CDR3 contains 14 residues. The CDR3, as DNA: TGCAGCGTGGACAGGGGTCGGGATTTGTCCGTGCAGTTCTTC. It codes for CSVDRGRDLSVQFF.

This clonotype was observed a handful of times. V and J are TRBV5-1 and TRBJ2-2; TRBD1 matches 9 bases. In germline, CDR1 is SGHRS, CDR2 YFSETQ. The CDR3 has 15 amino acids. The junction had 2 bases not matched to a gene; V was cut back by 5 bases and J by 0 bases. CDR3 sequence: CASRQGATNTGELFF. The CDR3 DNA reads as TGCGCCAGCAGACAGGGGGCGACGAACACCGGGGAGCTGTTTTTT.

The CDR3 sequence: CSARELPTDQPQHF. The CDR3 region has the DNA TGCAGTGCTAGGGAACTCCCGACAGATCAGCCCCAGCATTTT. V gene TRBV20-1 combines with J gene TRBJ1-5; D is possibly TRBD1 (5 bases). V dropped 3 bases and J dropped 5 bases, with 14 bases sitting between them. Germline CDR1 reads DFQATT; CDR2 reads SNEGSKA (reference sequence). The CDR3 consists of 14 residues.

J is TRBJ2-7 and V is TRBV18; D perhaps matches TRBD1 (7 bases). CDR1 and CDR2 from the germline V gene are KGHSH and LQKENI. The CDR3 covers 16 residues. V was trimmed by 1 base and J by 2 bases, leaving 15 bases between them. CDR3 coding DNA: TGTGCCAGCTCACCACAGGGGGCGGGGAGCACCTACGAGCAGTACGTC. Its translation: CASSPQGAGSTYEQYV.

The genes are TRBV7-2 and TRBJ1-3; no reliable D call. V lost 3 bases and J lost 2, with 11 bases in between. Germline assignment: CDR1 SGHTA and CDR2 FQGNSA. There are 15 residues in the CDR3. CDR3: CASSFSLGTGNTIYF. CDR3 DNA: TGTGCCAGCAGCTTCAGCCTGGGCACTGGAAACACCATATATTTT.

This clonotype was counted many times. The rearrangement uses TRBV7-2 and TRBJ1-3; D uncertain. Per the germline V gene, CDR1 is SGHTA and CDR2 is FQGNSA. The CDR3 sequence is 16 residues long. Trimming took off 6 bases at V and 0 bases at J, with 15 bases between the two ends. This chain's CDR3 is CASSRSWVSSGNTIYF. The CDR3 region has the DNA TGTGCCAGCAGTCGTAGCTGGGTTAGCTCTGGAAACACCATATATTTT.

This clonotype was observed a handful of times. V and J are TRBV20-1 and TRBJ1-5; D is ambiguous. This CDR3 spans 13 amino acids. V lost 1 base and J lost 7, with 11 bases in between. CDR1 and CDR2 from the germline V gene are DFQATT and SNEGSKA (reference sequence). The CDR3 region has the DNA TGCAGTGCTAGAGTCGTCCCCGGCCAGCCCCAGCATTTT. Its translation is CSARVVPGQPQHF.

A few counts support this clonotype. V and J are TRBV27 and TRBJ2-3; TRBD2 agrees at 9 bases. Trimming at V came to 4 bases and at J to 6 bases, leaving 8 bases not matched to a gene. Germline V lookup: CDR1 MNHEY, CDR2 SMNVEV (reference sequence). The CDR3 spans 15 residues. The CDR3 sequence is CASSSVPSGDDTQYF. In DNA form, the CDR3 reads TGTGCCAGCAGTTCGGTCCCTAGCGGGGATGATACGCAGTATTTT.

This clonotype was counted only a few times. This rearrangement joins TRBV5-1 to TRBJ1-4; 8 bases map to TRBD1. CDR1 is SGHRS, CDR2 YFSETQ, per germline. The CDR3 runs 15 residues. Unmatched junction bases numbered 8, after V lost 3 bases and J lost 7 bases. The CDR3: CASSSQGAAGEKLFF. The CDR3 DNA is TGCGCCAGCAGCTCCCAGGGGGCCGCTGGTGAAAAACTGTTTTTT.

The chain employs TRBV7-6 and TRBJ2-2; D gene ambiguous. This CDR3 is 14 amino acids long. With 5 bases removed from V and 7 bases from J, the gap between germline ends came to 14 bases. Per the germline V gene, CDR1 is SGHVS and CDR2 is FNYEAQ. CDR3 bases: TGTGCCAGCAGCCCCCAGCTGGGGAACGGGGAGCTGTTTTTT. Encoded protein: CASSPQLGNGELFF.

The chain carries TRBV4-3 and TRBJ1-6; unclear D gene. Germline lookup yields CDR1 LGHNA and CDR2 YSLEER. This CDR3 has 15 amino acids. Trimming removed 0 bases from V and 13 bases from J, with 16 bases in between. The CDR3 region has the DNA TGCGCCAGCAGCCAAGAAGGGCCTCTCCCTCGTCCCCTCCACTTT. Protein product: CASSQEGPLPRPLHF.